One sample yielded the 20 T cell receptor beta chains listed below, sequenced in a study of identifying expanded T cells in peripheral blood. TCRdb's copy holds only in-frame clones and misses some; the assay was immunoSEQ multiplex PCR. This sample yields 70,000 to 95,000 clones, of which 70% to 90% are seen a single time; roughly 7% belongs to the top ten. Sequenced sample: blood. The receptors were sampled from a person aged 18 to 70 in good health.

V and J are TRBV4-3 and TRBJ2-2; D ambiguous. Germline values: CDR1 LGHNA, CDR2 YSLEER. V was cut by 0 bases and J by 5 bases, with 7 bases left in between. The CDR3 sequence is 14 residues long. The CDR3 sequence is CASSQEVGTGELFF. The CDR3 DNA reads TGCGCCAGCAGCCAAGAGGTGGGAACCGGGGAGCTGTTTTTT.

This rearrangement joins TRBV4-2 to TRBJ2-7, with 8 bases fitting TRBD1. There are 16 residues in the CDR3. Germline CDR1 reads LGHNA; CDR2 reads YNFKEQ. V dropped 0 bases and J dropped 4; count of bases not matched to a gene: 8. The DNA for the CDR3 is TGTGCCAGCAGCCAAGAAAGTGACAGGGGCTGGTACGAGCAGTACTTC. Residues: CASSQESDRGWYEQYF.

The rearrangement links TRBV6-4 to TRBJ1-3; 8 bases map to TRBD1. Germline V gene lookup returns CDR1 MRHNA and CDR2 SNTAGT. This CDR3 is built from 15 residues. V lost 0 bases to trimming and J lost 8 bases; unmatched junction nucleotides: 6. This CDR3 reads CASSDSQGARDTIYF. The CDR3 coding sequence is TGTGCCAGCAGTGACTCCCAGGGGGCGAGGGACACCATATATTTT.

The chain uses TRBV5-1 and TRBJ2-2; 14 nucleotides agree with TRBD2. Per germline, CDR1 SGHRS and CDR2 YFSETQ. After removal of 4 bases from V and 5 bases from J, the junction contained 4 bases not matched to a gene. The CDR3 totals 16 residues. In DNA form, the CDR3 reads TGCGCCAGCAGCCTCGGACTAGCGGGGGGAACCGGGGAGCTGTTTTTT. Protein product: CASSLGLAGGTGELFF.

The chain links TRBV13 to TRBJ1-1; D might be TRBD1 (6 bases). The CDR3 covers 17 residues. Germline V gene data show CDR1 as PRHDT and CDR2 as FYEKMQ (reference sequence). Trimming removed 3 bases at V and 0 bases at J, with 17 bases between. DNA for the CDR3: TGTGCCAGCAGCTTTCGGACAGAAGAGACAATGAACACTGAAGCTTTCTTT. This encodes CASSFRTEETMNTEAFF.

The chain recombines TRBV7-2 with TRBJ1-3, with D uncertain. The CDR3 runs to 15 residues. V was trimmed by 1 base and J by 4 bases, leaving 11 bases between them. Looked up from germline, CDR1 is SGHTA and CDR2 is FQGNSA. DNA of the CDR3: TGTGCCAGCAGCTTAGTTATAGCGCCGGGAAACACCATATATTTT. Its protein product is CASSLVIAPGNTIYF.

The chain recombines TRBV11-1 with TRBJ1-1; D possibly corresponds to TRBD1 (6 bases). Trimming shortened V by 5 bases and J by 1 base, and 8 bases separated the two germline ends. Germline V gives CDR1 SGHAT, CDR2 FQDESV (reference sequence). CDR3 size: 13 residues. The CDR3 DNA reads TGTGCCAGCAGCGGACAGCCGAACACTGAAGCTTTCTTT. Its protein product is CASSGQPNTEAFF.

The rearrangement links TRBV6-5 to TRBJ2-1; 9 nucleotides align to TRBD1. CDR1 and CDR2 (germline): MNHEY, SVGAGI. The CDR3 covers 15 residues. V shed 5 bases and J 3 bases; nucleotides not matched to a gene: 5. The CDR3 is CASSQGGQGYNEQFF. The CDR3 coding sequence is TGTGCCAGCAGTCAAGGGGGACAGGGCTACAATGAGCAGTTCTTC.

The genes are TRBV14 and TRBJ2-1, with D uncertain. Germline assignment: CDR1 SGHDN and CDR2 FVKESK. The CDR3 totals 13 residues. The ends were cut back, 2 bases at V and 7 bases at J, with 9 bases in the middle. The CDR3 DNA reads TGTGCCAGCAGCCAAAAACTCCTGAATGAGCAGTTCTTC. Protein product: CASSQKLLNEQFF.

The V call is TRBV30, the J call TRBJ1-1; 7 bases line up with TRBD1. Germline trimming cut 7 bases from V and 8 bases from J; bases unmatched to any gene: 10. Germline CDR1 and CDR2: GTSNPN and SVGIG (reference sequence). The CDR3 extends over 12 amino acids. CDR3 in DNA: TGTGCCTCGGGGGGACAGACGATCGAAGCTTTCTTT. Translated: CASGGQTIEAFF.

This clone was detected only once. The V gene is TRBV5-4, the J gene TRBJ2-3; 9 bases fit TRBD2. Germline V lookup: CDR1 SGHNT, CDR2 YYREEE (reference sequence). The CDR3 is 15 amino acids. V shed 1 base and J 4 bases; nucleotides not matched to a gene: 4. The CDR3 spells CASSLSASGADTQYF. The CDR3 DNA sequence: TGTGCCAGCAGCTTGTCCGCTAGCGGGGCAGATACGCAGTATTTT.

V and J are TRBV19 and TRBJ1-1, with unresolved D. This CDR3 has 14 amino acids. CDR1 is LNHDA and CDR2 is SQIVND in the germline V gene (reference sequence). V was cut by 4 bases and J by 0 bases, with 9 bases left in between. The CDR3 sequence: CASSTTVMNTEAFF. CDR3 bases: TGTGCCAGTAGTACTACAGTTATGAACACTGAAGCTTTCTTT.

In its sample, this clone was seen once. The chain employs TRBV6-1 and TRBJ1-2; 10 positions agree with TRBD1. Germline assignment: CDR1 MNHNS and CDR2 SASEGT. This CDR3 region has 16 residues. V shed 3 bases and J 8 bases; nucleotides not matched to a gene: 12. The CDR3 region is CASSDITTGTGVGYTF. The DNA for the CDR3 is TGTGCCAGCAGTGATATCACGACCGGGACAGGGGTCGGCTACACCTTC.

The CDR3 protein is CASSGSTDTQYF. The CDR3 DNA sequence: TGTGCCAGCAGTGGAAGCACAGATACGCAGTATTTT. The chain couples TRBV25-1 to TRBJ2-3; no reliable D call. The germline V gene has CDR1 MGHDK and CDR2 SYGVNS. V lost 4 bases and J 0 bases, leaving 2 bases between the germline ends. The CDR3 is 12 residues long.

V usage is TRBV6-1 and J usage is TRBJ2-6; D gene ambiguous. V was clipped by 1 base and J by 2 bases, with 15 bases between them. Germline loops: CDR1 MNHNS, CDR2 SASEGT. The CDR3 spans 18 residues. The DNA of the CDR3 is TGTGCCAGCAGTGAAGAGTTTTGGGGTACTGCTGGGGCCAACGTCCTGACTTTC. It codes for CASSEEFWGTAGANVLTF.

The V call is TRBV2, the J call TRBJ2-3; 7 nucleotides align to TRBD2. Losses at the gene ends were 2 bases for V and 9 bases for J; bases not matched to a gene: 2. Per the germline V gene, CDR1 is SNHLY and CDR2 is FYNNEI. The CDR3 extends over 12 amino acids. DNA for the CDR3: TGTGCCAGCAGTGAATGGGGGGGGACGCAGTATTTT. It specifies CASSEWGGTQYF.

The table lists this clone with a count of one. The chain couples TRBV19 to TRBJ1-4; no reliable D call. V was pared by 3 bases and J by 0 bases, with 14 bases between. CDR3 length equals 17 residues. Looked up from germline, CDR1 is LNHDA and CDR2 is SQIVND (reference sequence). CDR3 sequence reads: CASSIKWTGATNEKLFF. In nucleotides, the CDR3 is TGTGCCAGTAGTATTAAATGGACGGGTGCAACTAATGAAAAACTGTTTTTT.

CDR3 sequence reads: CASSPRVGLNTGELFF. The DNA of the CDR3 is TGTGCCAGCAGCCCCCGGGTAGGGTTGAACACCGGGGAGCTGTTTTTT. J is TRBJ2-2 and V is TRBV7-2; no definite D call. CDR1 and CDR2 (germline): SGHTA, FQGNSA. There are 16 residues in the CDR3. V lost 5 bases and J 1 base, leaving 14 bases between the germline ends. Variable domain in full (rest from reference TRBV7-2 and TRBJ2-2): GAGVSQSPSNKVTEKGKDVELRCDPISGHTALYWYRQSLGQGLEFLIYFQGNSAPDKSGLPSDRFSAERTGGSVSTLTIQRTQQEDSAVYLCASSPRVGLNTGELFFGEGSRLTVL.

The rearrangement uses TRBV4-1 and TRBJ2-7; TRBD2 is a possible D gene (6 bases). CDR3 length equals 17 residues. Germline V gene data show CDR1 as MGHRA and CDR2 as YSYEKL. V dropped 0 bases and J dropped 2 bases, with 17 bases sitting between them. The CDR3 reads CASSQDLLRGYPYEQYF. The CDR3 region has the DNA TGCGCCAGCAGCCAAGATCTGTTGCGGGGCTACCCCTACGAGCAGTACTTC.

The chain employs TRBV5-6 and TRBJ2-3; D is unresolved. The CDR3 length is 12 residues. Per germline, CDR1 SGHDT and CDR2 YYEEEE. V was pared by 5 bases and J by 5 bases, with 9 bases between. The CDR3 is CASRLNGDTQYF. The CDR3, as DNA: TGTGCCAGCAGATTGAACGGAGATACGCAGTATTTT.